What follows describes a single TCR beta chain. This CDR3 region has 16 residues. Between the trimmed V and J ends, which lost 3 bases and 2 bases, there was a span of 13 bases. The sample is drawn from a study of CD8+CD57+ T cells in acquired aplastic anemia. Across the whole study: Sorted CD4+ and CD8+ cell DNA averaged 3.2 ug.

The use of genomic DNA as template underpinned the TCR beta VDJ and CDR3 profiling. TCRdb used MiXCR to reprocess the reads, holding one entry per CDR3 protein. Among hundreds of thousands of distinct CDR3 sequences, about 44% were seen once, and the ten largest hold under 9%. Flow cytometry had shown expanded CD8+CD57+ cells in the patients chosen for sequencing. Among the patients, none had received any therapy at the time of blood sampling. The J gene is TRBJ2-2, the V gene TRBV12-3 or TRBV12-4; D is unresolved. The sequence came from a human donor with aplastic anemia. Sequencing used sorted CD4+, CD8+, or CD8+CD57+ T cells (not recorded which) from PBMCs. The chain's CDR3 is CASSFRAAGNTGELFF. The DNA for the CDR3 is TGTGCCAGCAGTTTCCGGGCAGCTGGAAACACCGGGGAGCTGTTTTTT.